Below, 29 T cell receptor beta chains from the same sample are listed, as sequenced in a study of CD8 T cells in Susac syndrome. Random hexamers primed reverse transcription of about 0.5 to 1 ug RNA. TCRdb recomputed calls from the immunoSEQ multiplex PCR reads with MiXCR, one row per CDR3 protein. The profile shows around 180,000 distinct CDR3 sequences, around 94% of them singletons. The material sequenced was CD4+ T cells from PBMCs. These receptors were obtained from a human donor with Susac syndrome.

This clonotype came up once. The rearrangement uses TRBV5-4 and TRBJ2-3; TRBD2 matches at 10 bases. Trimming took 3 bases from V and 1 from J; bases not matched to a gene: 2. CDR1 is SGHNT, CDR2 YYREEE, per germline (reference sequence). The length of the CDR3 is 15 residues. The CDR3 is CASSSGTSGTDTQYF. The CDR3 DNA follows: TGTGCCAGCAGCTCCGGGACTAGCGGCACAGATACGCAGTATTTT.

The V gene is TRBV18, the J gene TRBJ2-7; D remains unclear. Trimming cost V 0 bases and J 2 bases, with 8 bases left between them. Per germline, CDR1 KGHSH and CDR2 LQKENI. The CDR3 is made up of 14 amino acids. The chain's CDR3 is CASSPPTRTYEQYF. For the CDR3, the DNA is TGTGCCAGCTCACCACCAACACGGACCTACGAGCAGTACTTC.

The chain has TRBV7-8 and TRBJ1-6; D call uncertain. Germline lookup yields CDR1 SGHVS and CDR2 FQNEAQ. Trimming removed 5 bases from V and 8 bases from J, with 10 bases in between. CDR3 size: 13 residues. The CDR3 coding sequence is TGTGCCAGCAGCCCTCAGATGGATTCACCCCTCCACTTT. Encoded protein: CASSPQMDSPLHF. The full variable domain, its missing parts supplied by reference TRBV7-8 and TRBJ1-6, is GAGVSQSPRYKVAKRGQDVALRCDPISGHVSLFWYQQALGQGPEFLTYFQNEAQLDKSGLPSDRFFAERPEGSVSTLKIQRTQQEDSAVYLCASSPQMDSPLHFGNGTRLTVT.

This CDR3 is CASSVPYSPLHF. In nucleotides, the CDR3 is TGTGCCAGCAGCGTACCATATTCACCCCTCCACTTT. V is TRBV9 and J is TRBJ1-6; the D is unclear. V dropped 1 base and J dropped 8 bases, with 4 bases sitting between them. The CDR3 is 12 residues long. The germline CDR1 and CDR2 sequences are SGDLS and YYNGEE.

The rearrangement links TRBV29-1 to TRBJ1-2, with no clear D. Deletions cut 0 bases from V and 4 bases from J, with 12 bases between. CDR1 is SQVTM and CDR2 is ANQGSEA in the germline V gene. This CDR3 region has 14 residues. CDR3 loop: CSVEDSLGPYGYTF. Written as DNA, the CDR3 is TGCAGCGTTGAAGACAGCTTAGGCCCCTATGGCTACACCTTC.

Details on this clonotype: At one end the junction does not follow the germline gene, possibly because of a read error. Here the CDR3 reads CASSFRYDTEAFF. The CDR3 region has the DNA TGTGCCAGCAGCTTTAGGTACGACACTGAGGCTTTCTTT. This chain uses TRBV7-2 with TRBJ1-1; D not certain. This CDR3 has 13 amino acids. Germline CDR1 is SGHTA and CDR2 is FQGNSA.

The chain's CDR3 is CASGTGRSNQPQHF. CDR3 nucleotides: TGTGCCAGCGGGACAGGTCGGAGCAATCAGCCCCAGCATTTT. The chain links TRBV2 to TRBJ1-5, with 8 bases lining up with TRBD1. Germline assignment: CDR1 SNHLY and CDR2 FYNNEI. The junction had 4 bases not matched to a gene; V was cut back by 8 bases and J by 1 base. The CDR3 spans 14 residues.

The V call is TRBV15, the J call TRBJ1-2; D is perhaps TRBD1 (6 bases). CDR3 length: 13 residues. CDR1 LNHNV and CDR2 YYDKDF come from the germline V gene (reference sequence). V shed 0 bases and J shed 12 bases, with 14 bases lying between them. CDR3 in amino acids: CATSRESRGQDTF. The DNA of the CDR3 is TGTGCCACCAGCAGAGAGTCCAGGGGACAAGACACCTTC.

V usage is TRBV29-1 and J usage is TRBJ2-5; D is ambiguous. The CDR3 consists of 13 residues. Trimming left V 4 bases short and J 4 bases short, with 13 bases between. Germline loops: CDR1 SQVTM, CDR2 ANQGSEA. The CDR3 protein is CSVGRMGGETQYF. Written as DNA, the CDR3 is TGCAGCGTTGGGCGAATGGGCGGAGAGACCCAGTACTTC.

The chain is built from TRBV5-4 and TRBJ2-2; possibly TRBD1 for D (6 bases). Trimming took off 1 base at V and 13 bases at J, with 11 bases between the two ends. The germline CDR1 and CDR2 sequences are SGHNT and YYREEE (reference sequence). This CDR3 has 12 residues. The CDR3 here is CASSLTGKGLFF. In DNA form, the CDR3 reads TGTGCCAGCAGCTTGACAGGGAAAGGGCTGTTTTTT. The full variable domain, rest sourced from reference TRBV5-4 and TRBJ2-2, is ETGVTQSPTHLIKTRGQQVTLRCSSQSGHNTVSWYQQALGQGPQFIFQYYREEENGRGNFPPRFSGLQFPNYSSELNVNALELDDSALYLCASSLTGKGLFFGEGSRLTVL.

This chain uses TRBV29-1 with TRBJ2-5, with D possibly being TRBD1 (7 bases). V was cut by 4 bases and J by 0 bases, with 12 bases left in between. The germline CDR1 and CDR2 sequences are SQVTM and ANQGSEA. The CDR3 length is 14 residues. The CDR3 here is CSVGGGGNQETQYF. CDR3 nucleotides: TGCAGCGTTGGTGGAGGGGGCAACCAAGAGACCCAGTACTTC.

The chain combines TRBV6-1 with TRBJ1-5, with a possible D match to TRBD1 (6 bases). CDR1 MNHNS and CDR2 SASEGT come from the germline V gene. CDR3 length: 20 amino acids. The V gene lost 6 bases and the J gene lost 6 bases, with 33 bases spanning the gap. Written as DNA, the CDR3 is TGTGCCAGCAGCCTTTCCGCGTGGGGGGCGGAGGGGTGGGGGGGTCAGCCCCAGCATTTT. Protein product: CASSLSAWGAEGWGGQPQHF.

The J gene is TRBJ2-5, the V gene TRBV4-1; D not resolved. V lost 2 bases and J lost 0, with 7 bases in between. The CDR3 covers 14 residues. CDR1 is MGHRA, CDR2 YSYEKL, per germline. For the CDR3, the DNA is TGCGCCAGCAGCCAATTTACGTACCAAGAGACCCAGTACTTC. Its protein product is CASSQFTYQETQYF.

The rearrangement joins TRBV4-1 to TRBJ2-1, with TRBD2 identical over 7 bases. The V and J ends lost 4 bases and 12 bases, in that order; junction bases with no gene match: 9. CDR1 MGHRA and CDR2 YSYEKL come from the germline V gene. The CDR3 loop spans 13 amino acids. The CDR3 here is CASSPLGGKGQFF. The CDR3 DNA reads TGCGCCAGCAGCCCCCTCGGGGGGAAGGGGCAGTTCTTC.

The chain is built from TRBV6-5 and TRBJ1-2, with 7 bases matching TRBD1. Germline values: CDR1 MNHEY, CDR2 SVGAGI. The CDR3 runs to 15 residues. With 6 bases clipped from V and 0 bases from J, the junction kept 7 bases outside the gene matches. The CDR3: CASRDRQASNYGYTF. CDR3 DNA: TGTGCCAGCAGGGACAGGCAGGCATCTAACTATGGCTACACCTTC.

The CDR3 coding sequence is TGTGCCAGCAGTTTAGCTTCCGGCAGAAGCAATCAGCCCCAGCATTTT. Amino acid sequence: CASSLASGRSNQPQHF. The chain employs TRBV12-3 or TRBV12-4 and TRBJ1-5, with unresolved D. CDR3 length equals 16 residues. Trimming shortened V by 0 bases and J by 1 base, and 10 bases separated the two germline ends.

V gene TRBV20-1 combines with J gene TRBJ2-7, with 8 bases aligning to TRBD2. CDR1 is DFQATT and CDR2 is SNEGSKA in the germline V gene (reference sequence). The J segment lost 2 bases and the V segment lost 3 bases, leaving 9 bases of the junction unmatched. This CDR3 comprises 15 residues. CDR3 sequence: CSASPATSATYEQYF. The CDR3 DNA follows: TGCAGTGCTAGTCCCGCGACTAGCGCTACCTACGAGCAGTACTTC.

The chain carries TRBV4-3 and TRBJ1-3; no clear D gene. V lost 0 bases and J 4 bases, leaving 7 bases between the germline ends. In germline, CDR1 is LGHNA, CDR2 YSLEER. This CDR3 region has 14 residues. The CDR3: CASSQEPEGNTIYF. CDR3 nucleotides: TGCGCCAGCAGCCAAGAACCGGAAGGAAACACCATATATTTT.

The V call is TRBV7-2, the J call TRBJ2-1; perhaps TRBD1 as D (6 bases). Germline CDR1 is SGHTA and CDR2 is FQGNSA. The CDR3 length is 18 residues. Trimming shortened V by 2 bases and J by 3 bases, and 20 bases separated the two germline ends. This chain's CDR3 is CASSLRESRGYDYNEQFF. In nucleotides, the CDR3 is TGTGCCAGCAGCTTAAGAGAGAGCAGGGGTTACGACTACAATGAGCAGTTCTTC. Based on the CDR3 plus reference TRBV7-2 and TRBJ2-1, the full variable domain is GAGVSQSPSNKVTEKGKDVELRCDPISGHTALYWYRQSLGQGLEFLIYFQGNSAPDKSGLPSDRFSAERTGGSVSTLTIQRTQQEDSAVYLCASSLRESRGYDYNEQFFGPGTRLTVL.

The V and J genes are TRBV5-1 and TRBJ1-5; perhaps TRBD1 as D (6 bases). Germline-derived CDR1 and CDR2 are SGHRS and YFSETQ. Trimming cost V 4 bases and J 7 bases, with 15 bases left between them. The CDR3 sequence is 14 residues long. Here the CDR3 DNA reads TGCGCCAGCAGCGTCTCAGGGGCGGGACAGCCCCAGCATTTT. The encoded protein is CASSVSGAGQPQHF.

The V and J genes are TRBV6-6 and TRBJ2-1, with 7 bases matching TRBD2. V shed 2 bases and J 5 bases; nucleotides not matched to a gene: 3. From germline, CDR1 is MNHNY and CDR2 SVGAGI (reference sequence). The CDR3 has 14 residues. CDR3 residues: CASSYPGTNNEQFF. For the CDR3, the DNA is TGTGCCAGCAGTTACCCGGGGACTAACAATGAGCAGTTCTTC.

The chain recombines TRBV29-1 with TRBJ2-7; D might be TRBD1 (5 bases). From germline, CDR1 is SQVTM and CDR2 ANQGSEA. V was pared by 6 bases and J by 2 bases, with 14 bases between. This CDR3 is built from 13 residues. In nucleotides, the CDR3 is TGCAGCGTCTCCATGGGGCCTACCTACGAGCAGTACTTC. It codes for CSVSMGPTYEQYF.

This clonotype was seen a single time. The CDR3 nucleotides read TGCGCCAGCAGCTCTGGCCCGCCTGGCTATGGCTACACCTTC. The encoded protein is CASSSGPPGYGYTF. This chain joins TRBV4-3 and TRBJ1-2, with unresolved D. Looked up from germline, CDR1 is LGHNA and CDR2 is YSLEER. The V end lost 5 bases, the J end lost 4 bases, and 14 bases lay between the germline ends. This CDR3 region has 14 residues.

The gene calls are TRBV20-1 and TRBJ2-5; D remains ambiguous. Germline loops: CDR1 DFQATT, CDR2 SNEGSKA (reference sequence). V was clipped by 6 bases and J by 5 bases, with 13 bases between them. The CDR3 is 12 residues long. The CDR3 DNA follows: TGCAGTGCCAATGGCCAGAAGGAGACCCAGTACTTC. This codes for CSANGQKETQYF.

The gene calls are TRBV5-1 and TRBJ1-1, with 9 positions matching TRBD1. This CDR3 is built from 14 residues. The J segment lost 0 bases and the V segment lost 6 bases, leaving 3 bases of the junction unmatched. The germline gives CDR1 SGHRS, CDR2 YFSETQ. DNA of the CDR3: TGCGCCAGCAAGAACAGGGGGCTGAACACTGAAGCTTTCTTT. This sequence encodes CASKNRGLNTEAFF.

CDR3 residues: CASSLAPTVSETQYF. The DNA for the CDR3 is TGTGCCAGCAGCTTAGCTCCGACAGTATCAGAGACCCAGTACTTC. This chain uses TRBV7-9 with TRBJ2-5; D is perhaps TRBD1 (5 bases). The V and J ends lost 0 bases and 4 bases respectively, with 12 bases between them. Germline-derived CDR1 and CDR2 are SEHNR and FQNEAQ (reference sequence). The CDR3 runs to 15 residues. Filled out from reference TRBV7-9 and TRBJ2-5, the complete variable domain reads DTGVSQNPRHKITKRGQNVTFRCDPISEHNRLYWYRQTLGQGPEFLTYFQNEAQLEKSRLLSDRFSAERPKGSFSTLEIQRTEQGDSAMYLCASSLAPTVSETQYFGPGTRLLVL.

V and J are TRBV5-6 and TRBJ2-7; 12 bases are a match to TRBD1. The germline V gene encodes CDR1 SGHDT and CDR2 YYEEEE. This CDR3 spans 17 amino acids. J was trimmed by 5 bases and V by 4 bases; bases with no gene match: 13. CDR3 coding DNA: TGTGCCAGCAGCCGAGCCGGGACAGGGGGCGCGGGGGACGAGCAGTACTTC. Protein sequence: CASSRAGTGGAGDEQYF.

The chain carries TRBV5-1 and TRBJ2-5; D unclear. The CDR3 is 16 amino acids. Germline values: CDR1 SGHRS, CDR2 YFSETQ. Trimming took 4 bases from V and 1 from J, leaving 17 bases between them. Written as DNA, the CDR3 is TGCGCCAGCAGCCCCACCATACAGAACACCCAAGAGACCCAGTACTTC. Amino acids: CASSPTIQNTQETQYF.

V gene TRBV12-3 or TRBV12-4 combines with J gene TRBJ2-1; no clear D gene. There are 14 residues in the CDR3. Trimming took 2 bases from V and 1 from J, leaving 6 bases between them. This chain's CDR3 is CASSLWGSYNEQFF. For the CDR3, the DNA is TGTGCCAGCAGTTTATGGGGATCCTACAATGAGCAGTTCTTC.